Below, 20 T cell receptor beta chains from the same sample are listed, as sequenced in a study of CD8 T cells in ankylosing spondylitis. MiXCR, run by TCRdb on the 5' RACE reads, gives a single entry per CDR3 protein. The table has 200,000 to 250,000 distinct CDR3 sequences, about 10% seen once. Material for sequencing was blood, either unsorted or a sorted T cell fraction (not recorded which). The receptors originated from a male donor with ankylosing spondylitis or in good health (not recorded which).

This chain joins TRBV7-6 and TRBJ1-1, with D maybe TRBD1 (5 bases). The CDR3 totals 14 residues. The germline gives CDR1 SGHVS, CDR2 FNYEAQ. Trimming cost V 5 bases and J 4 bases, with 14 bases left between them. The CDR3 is CASSARRGTTEAFF. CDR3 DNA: TGTGCCAGCAGCGCGCGGAGGGGAACCACTGAAGCTTTCTTT.

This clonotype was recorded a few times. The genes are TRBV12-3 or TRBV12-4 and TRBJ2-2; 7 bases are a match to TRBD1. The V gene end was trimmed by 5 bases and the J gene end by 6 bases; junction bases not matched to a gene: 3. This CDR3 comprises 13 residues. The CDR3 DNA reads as TGTGCCAGCAGTCCGAGGGGGCCCGGGGAGCTGTTTTTT. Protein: CASSPRGPGELFF.

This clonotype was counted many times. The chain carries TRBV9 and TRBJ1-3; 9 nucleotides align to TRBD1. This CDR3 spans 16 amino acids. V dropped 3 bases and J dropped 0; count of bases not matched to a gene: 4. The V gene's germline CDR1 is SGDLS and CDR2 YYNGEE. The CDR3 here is CASSEGTGHSGNTIYF. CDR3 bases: TGTGCCAGCAGCGAGGGGACAGGGCACTCTGGAAACACCATATATTTT. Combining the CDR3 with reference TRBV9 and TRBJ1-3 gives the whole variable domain DSGVTQTPKHLITATGQRVTLRCSPRSGDLSVYWYQQSLDQGLQFLIQYYNGEERAKGNILERFSAQQFPDLHSELNLSSLELGDSALYFCASSEGTGHSGNTIYFGEGSWLTVV.

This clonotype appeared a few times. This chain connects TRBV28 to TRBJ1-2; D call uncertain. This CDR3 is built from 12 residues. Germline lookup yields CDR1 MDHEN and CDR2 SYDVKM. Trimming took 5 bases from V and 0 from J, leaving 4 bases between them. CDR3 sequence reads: CASSLANYGYTF. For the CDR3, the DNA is TGTGCCAGCAGTCTTGCTAACTATGGCTACACCTTC.

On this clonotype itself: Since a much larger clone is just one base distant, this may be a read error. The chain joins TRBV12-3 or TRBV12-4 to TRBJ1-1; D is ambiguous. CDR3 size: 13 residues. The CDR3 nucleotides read TGTGCCAGCAGTTTCGCGGGGTTCACTGAAGCTTCCTTT. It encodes CASSFAGFTEASF.

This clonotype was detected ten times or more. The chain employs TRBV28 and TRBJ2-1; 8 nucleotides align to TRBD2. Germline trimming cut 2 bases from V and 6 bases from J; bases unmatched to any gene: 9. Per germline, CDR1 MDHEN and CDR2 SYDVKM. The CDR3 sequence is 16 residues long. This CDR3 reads CASSLGPKTSANEQFF. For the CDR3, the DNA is TGTGCCAGCAGTTTAGGGCCGAAGACTAGCGCCAATGAGCAGTTCTTC.

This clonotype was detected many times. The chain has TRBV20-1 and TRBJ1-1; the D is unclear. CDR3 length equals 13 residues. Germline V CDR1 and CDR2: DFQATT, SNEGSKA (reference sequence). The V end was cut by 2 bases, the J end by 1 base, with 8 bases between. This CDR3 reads CSARPSGNTEAFF. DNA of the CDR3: TGCAGTGCTAGACCTTCAGGGAACACTGAAGCTTTCTTT.

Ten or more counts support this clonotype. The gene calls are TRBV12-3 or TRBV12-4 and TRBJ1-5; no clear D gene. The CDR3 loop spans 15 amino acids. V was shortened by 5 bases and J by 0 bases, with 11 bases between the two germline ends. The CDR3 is CASSLYRYSNQPQHF. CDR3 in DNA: TGTGCCAGCAGTCTTTACAGATATAGCAATCAGCCCCAGCATTTT.

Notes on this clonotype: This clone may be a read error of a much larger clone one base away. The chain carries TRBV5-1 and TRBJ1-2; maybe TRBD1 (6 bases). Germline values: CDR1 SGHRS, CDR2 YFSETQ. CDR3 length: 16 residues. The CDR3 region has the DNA TGCGCCAGCAGCTTTGCCGGTCGGGACACAACTTATGGCGACACCTTC. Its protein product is CASSFAGRDTTYGDTF.

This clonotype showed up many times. The CDR3 DNA sequence: TGTGCCAGCAGCCAGAACACTGAAGCTTTCTTT. Translated, it gives CASSQNTEAFF. This chain uses TRBV7-9 with TRBJ1-1; D is unclear. This CDR3 spans 11 amino acids. CDR1 SEHNR and CDR2 FQNEAQ come from the germline V gene (reference sequence). The V end was cut by 5 bases, the J end by 1 base, with 2 bases between.

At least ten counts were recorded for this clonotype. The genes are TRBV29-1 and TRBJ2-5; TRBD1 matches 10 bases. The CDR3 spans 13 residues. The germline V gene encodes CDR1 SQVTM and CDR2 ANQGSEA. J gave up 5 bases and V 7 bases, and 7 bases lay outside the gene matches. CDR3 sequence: CSGGTGVVETQYF. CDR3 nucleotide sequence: TGCAGCGGAGGGACAGGGGTAGTGGAGACCCAGTACTTC.

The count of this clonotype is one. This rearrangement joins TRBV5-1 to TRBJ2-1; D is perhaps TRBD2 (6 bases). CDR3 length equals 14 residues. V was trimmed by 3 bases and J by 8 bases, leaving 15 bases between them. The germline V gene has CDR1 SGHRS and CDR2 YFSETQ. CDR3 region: CASSWADGGDEQFF. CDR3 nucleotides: TGCGCCAGCAGCTGGGCCGACGGCGGGGATGAGCAGTTCTTC.

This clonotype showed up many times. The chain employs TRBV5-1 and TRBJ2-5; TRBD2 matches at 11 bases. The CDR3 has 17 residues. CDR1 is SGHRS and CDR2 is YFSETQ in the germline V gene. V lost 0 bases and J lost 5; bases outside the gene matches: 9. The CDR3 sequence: CASSLAELGLAEETQYF. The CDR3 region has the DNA TGCGCCAGCAGCTTGGCCGAATTGGGACTAGCGGAGGAGACCCAGTACTTC.

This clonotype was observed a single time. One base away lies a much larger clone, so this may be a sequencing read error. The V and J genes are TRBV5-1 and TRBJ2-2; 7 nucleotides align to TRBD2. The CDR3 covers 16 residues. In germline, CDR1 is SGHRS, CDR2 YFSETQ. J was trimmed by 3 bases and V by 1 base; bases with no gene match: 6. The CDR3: CASSLRRDYDTGELFF. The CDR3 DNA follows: TGCGCCAGCAGCTTGAGGAGGGACTACGACACCGGGGAGCTGTTTTTT.

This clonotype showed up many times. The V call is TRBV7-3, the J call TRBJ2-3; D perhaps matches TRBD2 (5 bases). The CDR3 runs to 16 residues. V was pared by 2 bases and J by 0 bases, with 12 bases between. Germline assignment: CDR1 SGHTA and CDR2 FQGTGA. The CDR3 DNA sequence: TGTGCCAGCAGCTTAGTAGCGTCTTCTAGCACAGATACGCAGTATTTT. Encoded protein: CASSLVASSSTDTQYF.

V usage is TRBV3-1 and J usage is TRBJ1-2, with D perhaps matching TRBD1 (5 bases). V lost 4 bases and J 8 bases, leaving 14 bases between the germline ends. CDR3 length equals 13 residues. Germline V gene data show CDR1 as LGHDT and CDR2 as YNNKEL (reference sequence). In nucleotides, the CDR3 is TGTGCCAGCAGCCTCAGGGTATCGGGCGGCTACACCTTC. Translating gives CASSLRVSGGYTF.

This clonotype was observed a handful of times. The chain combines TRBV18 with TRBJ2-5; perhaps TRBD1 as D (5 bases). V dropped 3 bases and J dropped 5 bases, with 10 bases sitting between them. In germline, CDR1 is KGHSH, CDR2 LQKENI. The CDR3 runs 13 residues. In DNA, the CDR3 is TGTGCCAGCTCACCGCAGGGTTCGGAGACCCAGTACTTC. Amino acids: CASSPQGSETQYF. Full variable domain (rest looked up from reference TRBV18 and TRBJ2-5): NAGVMQNPRHLVRRRGQEARLRCSPMKGHSHVYWYRQLPEEGLKFMVYLQKENIIDESGMPKERFSAEFPKEGPSILRIQQVVRGDSAAYFCASSPQGSETQYFGPGTRLLVL.

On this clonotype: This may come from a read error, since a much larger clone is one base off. CDR3 protein: CASSPGKASTDTPYF. The CDR3 DNA follows: TGTGCCAGCAGTCCAGGGAAAGCTAGCACAGATACGCCGTATTTT. The chain joins TRBV12-3 or TRBV12-4 to TRBJ2-3; D could derive from TRBD1 or TRBD2 (5 bases each). The CDR3 spans 15 residues.

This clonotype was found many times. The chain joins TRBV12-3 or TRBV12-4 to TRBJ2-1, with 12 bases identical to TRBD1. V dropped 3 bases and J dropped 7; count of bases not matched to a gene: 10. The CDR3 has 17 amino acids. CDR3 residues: CASSLQPGQGAMNEQFF. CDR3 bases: TGTGCCAGCAGTTTGCAACCGGGACAGGGGGCGATGAATGAGCAGTTCTTC.

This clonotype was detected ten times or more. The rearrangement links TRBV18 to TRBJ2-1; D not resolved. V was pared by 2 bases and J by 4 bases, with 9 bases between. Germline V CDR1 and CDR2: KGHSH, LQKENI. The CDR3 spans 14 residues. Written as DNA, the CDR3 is TGTGCCAGCTCACCATACTCAGGATACAATGAGCAGTTCTTC. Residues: CASSPYSGYNEQFF.